This is a list of T cell receptor beta chains from one sample in a study of shared clonotypes between healthy human individuals. The table came from immunoSEQ multiplex PCR; TCRdb's copy has only in-frame clones and leaves some out. This sample has under 550,000 clones, with almost 97% found just once. Sequenced input: naive CD4+ T cells sorted from blood. Receptors originate from a woman in her twenties or thirties in good health. The conserved cysteine and the conserved F or W are not part of the CDR3 here. The D gene is left open where the match is weak. Only part of the rows carry a size: once, few, many, or a class if the clone is expanded.

v_call: TRBV27; d_call: NA; j_call: TRBJ2-7; clone_size: NA; cdr3_aa: ASSFDGFGEQY
v_call: TRBV19; d_call: TRBD1; j_call: TRBJ1-1; clone_size: once; cdr3_aa: ASSVQGAGTEAF
v_call: TRBV19; d_call: NA; j_call: TRBJ2-3; clone_size: NA; cdr3_aa: ASSIDYQGLRRDTQY
v_call: TRBV7-2; d_call: NA; j_call: TRBJ2-7; clone_size: NA; cdr3_aa: ASSQVPGSSYEQY
v_call: TRBV18; d_call: TRBD1; j_call: TRBJ2-3; clone_size: NA; cdr3_aa: ASSPGRQGRSTDTQY
v_call: TRBV2; d_call: NA; j_call: TRBJ2-1; clone_size: NA; cdr3_aa: ASSGDHYNEQF
v_call: TRBV27; d_call: NA; j_call: TRBJ1-2; clone_size: NA; cdr3_aa: ASRPRTVDGYT
v_call: TRBV9; d_call: TRBD2; j_call: TRBJ2-5; clone_size: NA; cdr3_aa: ASSVGLAGMYQETQY
v_call: TRBV13; d_call: TRBD1; j_call: TRBJ1-1; clone_size: few; cdr3_aa: ASRYRGLYTEAF
v_call: TRBV7-9; d_call: TRBD1; j_call: TRBJ2-2; clone_size: NA; cdr3_aa: ASSLGQGMSGELF
v_call: TRBV4-2; d_call: NA; j_call: TRBJ2-5; clone_size: NA; cdr3_aa: ASSQDRTRETQY
v_call: TRBV7-9; d_call: NA; j_call: TRBJ2-2; clone_size: NA; cdr3_aa: ASSRLLGGQVAGELF
v_call: TRBV11-2; d_call: NA; j_call: TRBJ2-2; clone_size: NA; cdr3_aa: ASSFGGTGELF
v_call: TRBV28; d_call: NA; j_call: TRBJ2-3; clone_size: NA; cdr3_aa: ASSLVSTDTQY
v_call: TRBV5-4; d_call: NA; j_call: TRBJ1-2; clone_size: NA; cdr3_aa: ASSPWGRAYGYT
v_call: TRBV2; d_call: NA; j_call: TRBJ2-2; clone_size: once; cdr3_aa: ASSEALRGTGELF
v_call: TRBV7-9; d_call: NA; j_call: NA; clone_size: NA; cdr3_aa: ASSLTRYEQY
v_call: TRBV4-1; d_call: NA; j_call: TRBJ2-2; clone_size: NA; cdr3_aa: ASSHPALTGELF
v_call: TRBV28; d_call: TRBD2; j_call: TRBJ2-7; clone_size: once; cdr3_aa: ASSLLSLAGGLRSEQY
v_call: TRBV28; d_call: TRBD1; j_call: TRBJ1-2; clone_size: NA; cdr3_aa: ASSASGTGDPYGYT
v_call: TRBV19; d_call: NA; j_call: TRBJ2-2; clone_size: NA; cdr3_aa: ASSPRALNTGELF
v_call: TRBV28; d_call: NA; j_call: TRBJ2-7; clone_size: NA; cdr3_aa: ASSSVPYEQY